This T cell receptor beta chain was recovered during a study of PD-1 blockade in mismatch repair-deficient tumors. Study information: Patients had over ten mismatch repair-deficient cancer types and were previously treated and progressing.

Data came from immunoSEQ multiplex PCR; TCRdb stores just in-frame clones and leaves some out. The table records 120,000 or so clones, 70% to 90% of them present only once. Germline CDR1 is MNHNS and CDR2 is SASEGT. Trimming took 10 bases from V and 1 from J, leaving 14 bases between them. There are 13 residues in the CDR3. This specimen consisted of peripheral blood, obtained 44 weeks after starting pembrolizumab. The V call is TRBV6-1, the J call TRBJ2-7, with D perhaps matching TRBD2 (5 bases). The origin of this receptor is an adult with mismatch repair-deficient cancer. This CDR3 is CATQLGPSYEQYF. The CDR3 DNA sequence: TGTGCCACCCAACTAGGCCCATCCTACGAGCAGTACTTC.